The clone carrying this T cell receptor beta chain has only one observation. Using immunoSEQ multiplex PCR, the repertoire was profiled, and TCRdb retains in-frame clones only, with some absent. The sample lists roughly 120,000 clones, just over 90% occurring once. This sample stems from a study of control samples from healthy donors and cancer patients. The sample taken for sequencing was PBMCs. The TCR was taken from a man over 45 with head and neck cancer.

The CDR3 DNA reads as TGTGCCAGCAGCGATACCTGGGGTAACACCATATATTTT. Protein: CASSDTWGNTIYF. This sequence joins TRBV5-6 and TRBJ1-3; D is unresolved. The CDR3 contains 13 residues. With 4 bases removed from V and 7 bases from J, the gap between germline ends came to 12 bases. Germline V gene sequence: CDR1 SGHDT, CDR2 YYEEEE.